This T cell receptor beta chain was sequenced during a study of blood T cell repertoires in COVID-19. Study summary: Acute-phase and convalescent COVID-19 samples originated in the United States, Italy and Spain. The cDNA or gDNA used as material had been derived from T cells, B-cell-depleted T cells, or PBMCs.

Per the authors' pipeline: Estimation of nucleated cell counts relied on the amplification of reference gene primers. The table came from immunoSEQ multiplex PCR; TCRdb's copy has only in-frame clones and leaves some out. V, J and clone size are taken as reported in that table, and D and trimming were inferred from the DNA itself. Seen here are roughly 100,000 clones, 80% to 90% observed once, and the top ten hold less than 2%. V lost 6 bases and J 8 bases, leaving 21 bases between the germline ends. From germline, CDR1 is MNHEY and CDR2 SVGAGI. The length of the CDR3 is 15 residues. The receptor comes from a man older than 75 with acute or convalescent COVID-19. The genes are TRBV6-5 and TRBJ2-3, with TRBD2 as a possible D gene (6 bases). Sequenced material: peripheral blood. CDR3 protein: CASRDGTPTHVTQYF. The CDR3 region has the DNA TGTGCCAGCAGGGACGGGACTCCCACACATGTTACGCAGTATTTT.